This T cell receptor (beta chain) is from a study of post-analysis software for immune sequencing data. Study-level findings and limits: The study found TRBV5-6, TRBV5-1 and TRBV20-1 among four to six TRBV segments more frequent in patients than controls.

This CDR3 has 12 residues. The germline V and J ends were trimmed by 1 base and 8 bases, with 8 bases remaining between them. CDR1 is LGHDT, CDR2 YNNKEL, per germline (reference sequence). As regards this clonotype: Its cognate antigen is unknown.

Unique molecular identifiers were carried by the TCR beta cDNA libraries. Out of roughly 1 to 11 million T cells, about 460,000 cDNA molecules were generated. MiXCR was run by TCRdb on the PCR reads, yielding one entry per CDR3 protein. The sample records approximately 350,000 distinct CDR3 sequences, roughly 38% being singletons. J is TRBJ1-1 and V is TRBV3-1; D unresolved. The sequence was obtained from a girl between 5 and 17 years old with multiple sclerosis. Input material: blood. The CDR3 is CASSQGTEEAFF. CDR3 nucleotide sequence: TGTGCCAGCAGCCAAGGGACGGAGGAAGCTTTCTTT.